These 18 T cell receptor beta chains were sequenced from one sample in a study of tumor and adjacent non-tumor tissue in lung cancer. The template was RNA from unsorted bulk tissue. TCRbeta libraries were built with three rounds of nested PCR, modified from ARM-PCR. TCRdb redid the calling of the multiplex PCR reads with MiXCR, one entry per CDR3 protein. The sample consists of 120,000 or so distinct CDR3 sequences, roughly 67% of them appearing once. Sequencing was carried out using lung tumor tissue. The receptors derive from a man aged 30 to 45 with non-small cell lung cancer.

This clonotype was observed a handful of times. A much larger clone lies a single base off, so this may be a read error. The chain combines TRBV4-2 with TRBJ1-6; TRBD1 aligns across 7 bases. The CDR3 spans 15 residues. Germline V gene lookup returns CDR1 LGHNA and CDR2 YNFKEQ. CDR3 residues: CVSSPTLQGYSPLHF. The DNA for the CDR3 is TGTGTCAGCAGCCCGACTCTACAGGGGTATTCACCCCTCCACTTT.

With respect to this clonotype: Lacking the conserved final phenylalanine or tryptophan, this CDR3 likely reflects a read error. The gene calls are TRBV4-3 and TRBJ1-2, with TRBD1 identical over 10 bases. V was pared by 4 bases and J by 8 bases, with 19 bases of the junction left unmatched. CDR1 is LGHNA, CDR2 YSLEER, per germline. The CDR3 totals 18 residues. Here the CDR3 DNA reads TGCGCCAGCAGCCCCGCCCCATCCCGACAGGGGGCAGGTGAAGGCTACACCTCC. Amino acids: CASSPAPSRQGAGEGYTS.

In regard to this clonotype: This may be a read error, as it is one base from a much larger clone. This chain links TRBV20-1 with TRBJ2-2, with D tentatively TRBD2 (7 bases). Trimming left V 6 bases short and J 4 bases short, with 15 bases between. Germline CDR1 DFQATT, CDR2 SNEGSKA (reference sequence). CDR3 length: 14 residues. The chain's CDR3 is CSAPKGGCTGELFF. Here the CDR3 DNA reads TGCAGTGCCCCAAAGGGGGGGTGCACCGGGGAGCTGTTTTTT.

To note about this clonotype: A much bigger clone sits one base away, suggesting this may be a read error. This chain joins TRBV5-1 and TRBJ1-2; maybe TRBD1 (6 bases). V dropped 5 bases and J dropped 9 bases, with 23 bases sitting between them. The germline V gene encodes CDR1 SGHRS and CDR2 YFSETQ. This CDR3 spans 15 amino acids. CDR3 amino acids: CASSSQGTLVRSYTF. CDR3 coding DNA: TGCGCCAGCAGTTCTCAGGGGACGTTGGTTCGGAGCTACACCTTC.

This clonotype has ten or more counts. The CDR3 is CASSFTGTGPYEQYF. In DNA, the CDR3 is TGTGCCAGCAGTTTTACCGGGACAGGACCCTACGAGCAGTACTTC. This chain uses TRBV6-2 or TRBV6-3 with TRBJ2-7; 8 bases map to TRBD1. V was clipped by 4 bases and J by 2 bases; unmatched bases: 7. The CDR3 is 15 amino acids. Germline V gene data show CDR1 as MNHEY and CDR2 as SVGEGT.

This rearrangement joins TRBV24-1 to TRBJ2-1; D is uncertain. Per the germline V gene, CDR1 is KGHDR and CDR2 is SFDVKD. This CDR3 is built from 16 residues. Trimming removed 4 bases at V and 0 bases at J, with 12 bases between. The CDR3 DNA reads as TGTGCCACCAGTGACCCAGACCTGAGCTCCTACAATGAGCAGTTCTTC. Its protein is CATSDPDLSSYNEQFF.

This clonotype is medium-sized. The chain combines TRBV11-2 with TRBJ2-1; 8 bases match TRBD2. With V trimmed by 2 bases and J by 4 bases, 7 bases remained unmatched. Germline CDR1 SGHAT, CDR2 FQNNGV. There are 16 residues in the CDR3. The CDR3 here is CASSLYPGGRYNEQFF. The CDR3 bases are TGTGCCAGCAGCTTATATCCGGGAGGGAGGTACAATGAGCAGTTCTTC.

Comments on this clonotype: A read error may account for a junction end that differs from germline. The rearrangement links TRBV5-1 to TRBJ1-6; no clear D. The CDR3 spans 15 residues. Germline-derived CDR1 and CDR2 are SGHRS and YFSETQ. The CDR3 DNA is TGCGCCGGCAGCTTCGGACTAACAGAGGGTTCACCCCTCCACTTT. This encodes CAGSFGLTEGSPLHF.

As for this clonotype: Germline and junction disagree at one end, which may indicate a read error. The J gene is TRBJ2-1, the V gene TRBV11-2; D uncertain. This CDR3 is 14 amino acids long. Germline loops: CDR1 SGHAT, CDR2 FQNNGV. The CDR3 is CASSPTRARNEEFF. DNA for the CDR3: TGTGCCAGCAGCCCCACCCGGGCGAGGAATGAGGAGTTCTTC.

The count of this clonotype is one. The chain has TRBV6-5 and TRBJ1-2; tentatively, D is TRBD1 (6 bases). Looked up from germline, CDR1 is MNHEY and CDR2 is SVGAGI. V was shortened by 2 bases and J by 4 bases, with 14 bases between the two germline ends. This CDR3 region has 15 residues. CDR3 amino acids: CASSYRGGAVYGYTF. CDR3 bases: TGTGCCAGCAGTTACAGGGGGGGCGCGGTCTATGGCTACACCTTC.

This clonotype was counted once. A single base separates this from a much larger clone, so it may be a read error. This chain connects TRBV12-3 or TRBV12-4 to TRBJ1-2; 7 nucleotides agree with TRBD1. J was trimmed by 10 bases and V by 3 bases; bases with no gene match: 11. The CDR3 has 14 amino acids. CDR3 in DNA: TGTGCCAGCAGTTTCCCCACAGGGGAGCGTGTCTACACCTTC. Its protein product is CASSFPTGERVYTF.

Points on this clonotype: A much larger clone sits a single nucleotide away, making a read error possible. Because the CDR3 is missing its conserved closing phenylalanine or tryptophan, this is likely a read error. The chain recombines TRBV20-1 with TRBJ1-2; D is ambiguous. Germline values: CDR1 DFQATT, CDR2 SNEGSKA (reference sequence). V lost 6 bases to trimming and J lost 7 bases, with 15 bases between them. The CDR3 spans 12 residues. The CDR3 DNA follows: TGCAGTGCCGACGAAGGACGTGGTGGCTACACCCTC. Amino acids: CSADEGRGGYTL.

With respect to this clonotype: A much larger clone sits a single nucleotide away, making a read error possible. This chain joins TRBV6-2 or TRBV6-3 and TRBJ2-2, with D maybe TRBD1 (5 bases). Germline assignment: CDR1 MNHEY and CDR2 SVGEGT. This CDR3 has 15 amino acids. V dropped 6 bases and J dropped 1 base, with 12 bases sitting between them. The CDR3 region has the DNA TGTGCCAGCAGGAGCGTGGGGCGGAACACCGGGGAGCTGTTTTTT. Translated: CASRSVGRNTGELFF.

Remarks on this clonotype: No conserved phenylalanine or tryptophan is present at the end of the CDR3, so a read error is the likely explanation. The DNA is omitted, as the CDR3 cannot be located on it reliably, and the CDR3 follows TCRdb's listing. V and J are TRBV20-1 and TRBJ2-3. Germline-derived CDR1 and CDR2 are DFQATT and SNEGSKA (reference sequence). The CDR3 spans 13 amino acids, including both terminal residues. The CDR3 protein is CSARGLSPDTRYL.

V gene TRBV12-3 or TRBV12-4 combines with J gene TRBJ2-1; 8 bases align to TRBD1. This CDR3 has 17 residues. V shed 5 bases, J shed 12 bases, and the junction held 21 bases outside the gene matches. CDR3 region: CASSPPSGDRRMDGQFF. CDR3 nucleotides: TGTGCCAGCAGTCCCCCGTCTGGGGACAGGCGGATGGATGGGCAGTTCTTC.

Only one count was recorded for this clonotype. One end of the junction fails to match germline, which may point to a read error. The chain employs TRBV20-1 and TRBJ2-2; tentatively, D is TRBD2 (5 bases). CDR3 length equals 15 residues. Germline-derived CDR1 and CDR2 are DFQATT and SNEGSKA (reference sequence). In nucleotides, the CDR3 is TGCAGTGCTAGAGATCTAAGGGCGCACACCGGGGAGCTGTTATTT. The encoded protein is CSARDLRAHTGELLF.

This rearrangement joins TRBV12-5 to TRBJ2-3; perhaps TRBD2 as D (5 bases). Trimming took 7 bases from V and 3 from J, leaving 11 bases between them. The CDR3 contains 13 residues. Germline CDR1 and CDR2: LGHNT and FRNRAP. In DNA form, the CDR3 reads TGTGCTAGTGCGGGATTTAGAACAGATACGCAGTATTTT. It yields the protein CASAGFRTDTQYF.

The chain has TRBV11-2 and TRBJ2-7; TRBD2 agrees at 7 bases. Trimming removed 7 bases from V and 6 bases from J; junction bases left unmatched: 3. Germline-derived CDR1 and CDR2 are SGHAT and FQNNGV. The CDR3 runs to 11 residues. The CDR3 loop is CASIGRGEQYF. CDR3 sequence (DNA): TGTGCCAGCATTGGGAGGGGCGAGCAGTACTTC.